This T cell receptor beta chain was captured by sequencing in a study of blood T cell repertoires in COVID-19. Clones were read by immunoSEQ multiplex PCR, and TCRdb kept only the in-frame ones, dropping some. The sample records roughly 320,000 clones, under 90% being singletons. Sequencing used peripheral blood. This sequence originates from a woman under 40 with COVID-19, enrolled during active disease.

Here the CDR3 reads CASSQDRGLAGGPFYTDTQYF. In nucleotides, the CDR3 is TGTGCCAGCAGCCAAGATAGGGGACTAGCGGGGGGACCATTTTACACAGATACGCAGTATTTT. The V and J genes are TRBV4-2 and TRBJ2-3; TRBD2 matches at 15 bases. In germline, CDR1 is LGHNA, CDR2 YNFKEQ. V was pared by 0 bases and J by 2 bases, with 12 bases of the junction left unmatched. The CDR3 extends over 21 amino acids.